This T cell receptor beta chain stems from a study of response to subunit inactivated influenza vaccine. Study-level results: The authors proposed limited new T cell recruitment per seasonal influenza vaccination.

TCRdb re-called the RT-PCR reads with MiXCR, one entry per CDR3 protein. Of about half a million distinct CDR3 sequences detected, around 8% appear once; the ten largest clones hold 10% to 15%. CDR1 and CDR2 from the germline V gene are SGHVS and FNYEAQ. The CDR3 contains 13 residues. V shed 4 bases and J shed 5 bases, with 10 bases lying between them. This clonotype turned up a few times. The antigen is unknown. This chain uses TRBV7-6 with TRBJ2-3; D tentatively reads TRBD1 or TRBD2 (5 bases each). The TCR sequence derives from a man aged 45-69 years who received an inactivated influenza vaccine. This specimen was PBMCs from blood, taken approximately 25 months after vaccination. CDR3 DNA: TGTGCCAGCAGCTCAGGGACCAAAGATACGCAGTATTTT. Its protein product is CASSSGTKDTQYF. Supplemented by reference TRBV7-6 and TRBJ2-3, the full variable domain reads GAGVSQSPRYKVTKRGQDVALRCDPISGHVSLYWYRQALGQGPEFLTYFNYEAQQDKSGLPNDRFSAERPEGSISTLTIQRTEQRDSAMYRCASSSGTKDTQYFGPGTRLTVL.